Below, 9 T cell receptor beta chains from the same sample are listed, as sequenced in a study of cytomegalovirus exposure and HLA in healthy donors. Primers for the PCR totalled 60 Vbeta and 13 Jbeta. Assay used: immunoSEQ multiplex PCR; TCRdb lists only in-frame clones, some missing. The table lists about 160,000 clones, 70% to 80% of them singletons. The sample was PBMCs. The receptors were gathered from a man between 25 and 39 years old in good health and CMV-seronegative.

The CDR3 loop reads CAARQGRMSNQPQHF. The CDR3 DNA reads as TGTGCGGCGAGGCAGGGGCGTATGTCGAATCAGCCCCAGCATTTT. The chain combines TRBV28 with TRBJ1-5; maybe TRBD1 (6 bases). Germline loops: CDR1 MDHEN, CDR2 SYDVKM. The CDR3 consists of 15 residues.

This sequence joins TRBV15 and TRBJ1-2, with 8 bases fitting TRBD1. V lost 3 bases and J lost 7; bases outside the gene matches: 7. The CDR3 is 14 amino acids. Per the germline V gene, CDR1 is LNHNV and CDR2 is YYDKDF (reference sequence). CDR3 nucleotides: TGTGCCACCAGCAGTAGACAGGGGAGGGGTGGCTACACCTTC. Translated, it gives CATSSRQGRGGYTF.

The V call is TRBV15, the J call TRBJ2-3, with 13 positions matching TRBD2. In germline, CDR1 is LNHNV, CDR2 YYDKDF (reference sequence). The ends lost 8 bases at V and 2 bases at J; junction bases unmatched: 10. There are 17 residues in the CDR3. CDR3 DNA sequence: TGTGCCACCCGGACTAGCGGGAGTTTTTCGTACACAGATACGCAGTATTTT. The encoded protein is CATRTSGSFSYTDTQYF.

The chain combines TRBV28 with TRBJ1-6, with a tentative D call TRBD1 (6 bases). V was trimmed by 7 bases and J by 9 bases, leaving 19 bases between them. Germline lookup yields CDR1 MDHEN and CDR2 SYDVKM. The CDR3 loop spans 15 amino acids. As DNA, the CDR3 is TGTGCCAGCACCCCCGCGGAGGGGGGGGCTTCACCCCTCCACTTT. Protein product: CASTPAEGGASPLHF. Supplemented by reference TRBV28 and TRBJ1-6, the full variable domain reads DVKVTQSSRYLVKRTGEKVFLECVQDMDHENMFWYRQDPGLGLRLIYFSYDVKMKEKGDIPEGYSVSREKKERFSLILESASTNQTSMYLCASTPAEGGASPLHFGNGTRLTVT.

This clone was detected once. V and J are TRBV13 and TRBJ2-1; possible D gene TRBD1, 6 bases. The V gene's germline CDR1 is PRHDT and CDR2 FYEKMQ (reference sequence). This CDR3 spans 14 amino acids. V lost 6 bases, J lost 3 bases, and 12 bases lay in between. CDR3 region: CASREGVNYNEQFF. DNA of the CDR3: TGTGCCAGCAGAGAGGGGGTGAACTACAATGAGCAGTTCTTC. The full variable domain, in which reference TRBV13 and TRBJ2-1 provide the parts outside the CDR3, is AAGVIQSPRHLIKEKRETATLKCYPIPRHDTVYWYQQGPGQDPQFLISFYEKMQSDKGSIPDRFSAQQFSDYHSELNMSSLELGDSALYFCASREGVNYNEQFFGPGTRLTVL.

The CDR3 DNA reads TGTGCCAGCAGCTTGCCGGGACTAGCGGAAAAAGAGACCCAGTACTTC. Translated, it gives CASSLPGLAEKETQYF. The chain uses TRBV7-9 and TRBJ2-5; 11 bases agree with TRBD2. The CDR3 extends over 16 amino acids. CDR1 and CDR2 (germline): SEHNR, FQNEAQ (reference sequence). Trimming removed 3 bases from V and 3 bases from J; junction bases left unmatched: 6.

V gene TRBV11-2 combines with J gene TRBJ1-1, with D hard to call. Trimming removed 5 bases from V and 0 bases from J, with 10 bases in between. This CDR3 is 14 amino acids long. Germline CDR1 is SGHAT and CDR2 is FQNNGV. The CDR3 loop is CASSNWAMNTEAFF. Written as DNA, the CDR3 is TGTGCCAGCAGCAACTGGGCGATGAACACTGAAGCTTTCTTT.

The rearrangement joins TRBV9 to TRBJ2-1; D perhaps matches TRBD2 (6 bases). CDR3 length equals 15 residues. Germline CDR1 SGDLS, CDR2 YYNGEE. Trimming took 0 bases from V and 2 from J, leaving 9 bases between them. CDR3 sequence (DNA): TGTGCCAGCAGCGTAGTGGGGGGTCCCTACAATGAGCAGTTCTTC. Translating it yields CASSVVGGPYNEQFF.

The rearrangement joins TRBV30 to TRBJ2-5; 9 positions agree with TRBD2. This CDR3 is built from 15 residues. V was pared by 8 bases and J by 5 bases, with 15 bases of the junction left unmatched. The germline CDR1 and CDR2 sequences are GTSNPN and SVGIG (reference sequence). CDR3 DNA sequence: TGTGCCAGAAGCGGGGGGCCCGGGGTTGCGGAGACCCAGTACTTC. This gives the protein CARSGGPGVAETQYF.